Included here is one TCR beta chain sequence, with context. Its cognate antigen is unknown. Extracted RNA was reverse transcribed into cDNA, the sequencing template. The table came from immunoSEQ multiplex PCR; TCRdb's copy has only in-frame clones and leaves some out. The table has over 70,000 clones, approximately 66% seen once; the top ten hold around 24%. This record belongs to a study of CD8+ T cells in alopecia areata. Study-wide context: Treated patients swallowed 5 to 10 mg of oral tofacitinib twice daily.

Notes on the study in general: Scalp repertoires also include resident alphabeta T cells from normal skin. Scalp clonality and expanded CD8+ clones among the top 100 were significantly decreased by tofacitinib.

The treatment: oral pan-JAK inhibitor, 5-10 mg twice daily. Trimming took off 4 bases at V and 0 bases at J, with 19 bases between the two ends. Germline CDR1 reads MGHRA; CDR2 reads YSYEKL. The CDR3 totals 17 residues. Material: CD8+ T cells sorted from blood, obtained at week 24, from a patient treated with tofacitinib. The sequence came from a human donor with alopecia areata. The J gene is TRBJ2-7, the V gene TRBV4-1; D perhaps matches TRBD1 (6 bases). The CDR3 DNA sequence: TGCGCCAGCAGCCTAGGACTTAGGGACAAAGCCTCCTACGAGCAGTACTTC. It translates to CASSLGLRDKASYEQYF.